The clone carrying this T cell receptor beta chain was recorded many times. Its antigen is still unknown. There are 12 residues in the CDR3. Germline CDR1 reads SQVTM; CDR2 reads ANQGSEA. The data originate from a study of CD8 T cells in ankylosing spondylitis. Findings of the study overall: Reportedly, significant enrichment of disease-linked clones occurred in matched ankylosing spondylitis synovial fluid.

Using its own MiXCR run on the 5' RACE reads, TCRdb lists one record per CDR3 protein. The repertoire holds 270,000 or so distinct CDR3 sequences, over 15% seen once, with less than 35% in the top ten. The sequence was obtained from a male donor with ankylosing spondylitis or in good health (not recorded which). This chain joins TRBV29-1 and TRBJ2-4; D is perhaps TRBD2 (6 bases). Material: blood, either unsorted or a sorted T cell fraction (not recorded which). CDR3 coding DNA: TGCAGTGGGGGGAGAACCAAAAACATTCAGTACTTC. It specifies CSGGRTKNIQYF.